The 30 T cell receptor delta chains given below trace back to one sample, sequenced in a study of Vδ1+ human thymocytes. Findings of the study overall: Thymic TRG and TRD repertoires appeared highly polyclonal.

Their cognate antigens are unknown. RNA was extracted from the cells and then reverse transcribed. Pooled V-gene forward primers with one constant-region reverse primer generated the CDR3 amplicons by multiplex PCR. TCRdb redid clone calling on the multiplex PCR reads using CATT. The sample records 80,000 or so delta-chain clones, about 35% being singletons. Specimen: Vdelta1+ gamma-delta thymocytes from the thymus. Subset in this sample: FACS-sorted CD3+ TCRalphabeta- TCRVdelta1+ TCRVdelta2- thymocytes. The receptors originated from a boy younger than two who had congenital heart surgery.

This rearrangement joins TRDV1 to TRDJ1; 12 nucleotides match TRDD3. With 5 bases clipped from V and 2 bases from J, the junction kept 15 bases outside the gene matches. From germline, CDR1 is TSWWSYY and CDR2 QGS. The CDR3 is 19 amino acids. The CDR3 DNA reads TGTGCTCTTGGGCGACCGTCCTACTGGGGGATACTCAGAACCGATAAACTCATCTTT. This codes for CALGRPSYWGILRTDKLIF.

This clone was counted a few times. The gene calls are TRDV1 and TRDJ1; 13 positions match TRDD3. The CDR3 is made up of 20 amino acids. Germline V gene sequence: CDR1 TSWWSYY, CDR2 QGS. V lost 3 bases, J lost 5 bases, and 18 bases stayed unmatched. This CDR3 reads CALGDLNTFPTGGYGDKLIF. The DNA for the CDR3 is TGTGCTCTTGGGGACCTAAACACCTTTCCGACTGGGGGATACGGGGATAAACTCATCTTT.

The rearrangement uses TRDV1 and TRDJ1; 7 bases are a match to TRDD3. The CDR3 extends over 22 amino acids. V shed 0 bases, J shed 2 bases, and the junction held 24 bases outside the gene matches. Germline loops: CDR1 TSWWSYY, CDR2 QGS. The CDR3 spells CALGELLRHAYFTRGDTDKLIF. The CDR3 DNA sequence: TGTGCTCTTGGGGAACTGTTACGTCACGCGTATTTCACCCGGGGGGATACCGATAAACTCATCTTT.

The chain has TRDV1 and TRDJ1, with D perhaps assigned TRDD2 or TRDD3 (6 bases each). Germline CDR1 reads TSWWSYY; CDR2 reads QGS. Trimming cost V 2 bases and J 0 bases, with 31 bases left between them. The CDR3 totals 22 residues. The CDR3 reads CALGEMTSYVGGTTWYTDKLIF. The CDR3 bases are TGTGCTCTTGGGGAAATGACCTCCTACGTGGGGGGGACTACGTGGTACACCGATAAACTCATCTTT.

This chain joins TRDV1 and TRDJ1; D remains unclear. Trimming took 1 base from V and 12 from J, leaving 9 bases between them. This CDR3 is built from 11 residues. Germline V gene lookup returns CDR1 TSWWSYY and CDR2 QGS. The CDR3 reads CALGERGAVIF. The DNA of the CDR3 is TGTGCTCTTGGGGAACGAGGGGCAGTCATCTTT.

V gene TRDV1 combines with J gene TRDJ1, with D uncertain. CDR1 TSWWSYY and CDR2 QGS come from the germline V gene. This CDR3 is built from 17 residues. The V gene lost 1 base and the J gene lost 0 bases, with 15 bases spanning the gap. The CDR3: CALGEPTRDKYTDKLIF. The CDR3 DNA reads as TGTGCTCTTGGGGAACCCACCCGAGATAAGTACACCGATAAACTCATCTTT.

In this sample, this clone turned up a few times. The rearrangement uses TRDV1 and TRDJ1, with 8 bases lining up with TRDD3. The germline V gene encodes CDR1 TSWWSYY and CDR2 QGS. After removal of 4 bases from V and 2 bases from J, the junction contained 18 bases not matched to a gene. The CDR3 covers 19 residues. CDR3 in amino acids: CALGVRPSKVLGGTDKLIF. CDR3 nucleotides: TGTGCTCTTGGGGTCCGGCCTTCCAAAGTACTGGGGGGAACCGATAAACTCATCTTT.

The sample holds a few counts of this clone. The rearrangement joins TRDV2 to TRDJ1; 10 nucleotides line up with TRDD3. Germline trimming cut 8 bases from V and 8 bases from J; bases unmatched to any gene: 22. CDR1 is GEAIGNYY, CDR2 EKD, per germline. The CDR3 contains 17 residues. In DNA form, the CDR3 reads TGTGCCTCGACGGCCTTCTCGGGGGATACGCGTGAGGACAAACTCATCTTT. Amino acid sequence: CASTAFSGDTREDKLIF.

This clone occurred a few times. The rearrangement links TRDV1 to TRDJ1, with TRDD3 matching over 12 bases. Trimming at V came to 0 bases and at J to 3 bases, leaving 32 bases not matched to a gene. This CDR3 comprises 26 residues. The germline V gene has CDR1 TSWWSYY and CDR2 QGS. CDR3 sequence reads: CALGELIGPLPTMGTGGYPDSDKLIF. The CDR3 coding sequence is TGTGCTCTTGGGGAACTAATCGGCCCACTTCCTACGATGGGTACTGGGGGATACCCAGACTCCGATAAACTCATCTTT.

This clone has only a few counts. The V and J genes are TRDV1 and TRDJ1; the match to TRDD3 covers 10 bases. The CDR3 covers 24 residues. V gave up 0 bases and J gave up 0 bases; unmatched junction bases: 25. Germline V gene lookup returns CDR1 TSWWSYY and CDR2 QGS. The CDR3: CALGELPLPQGDTRGRSYTDKLIF. CDR3 nucleotide sequence: TGTGCTCTTGGGGAACTCCCTCTTCCCCAGGGGGATACGAGGGGCCGCAGTTACACCGATAAACTCATCTTT.

The V and J genes are TRDV1 and TRDJ1; 11 nucleotides align to TRDD3. Germline V gene lookup returns CDR1 TSWWSYY and CDR2 QGS. The CDR3 runs to 25 residues. Trimming removed 1 base from V and 0 bases from J; junction bases left unmatched: 28. The DNA of the CDR3 is TGTGCTCTTGGGGAACGGGTGGTCCTACCCAATCCTACTGGGGGATATTATCAATACACCGATAAACTCATCTTT. Protein sequence: CALGERVVLPNPTGGYYQYTDKLIF.

This clone has just a few counts. The V gene is TRDV1, the J gene TRDJ1; 10 bases map to TRDD3. Germline V CDR1 and CDR2: TSWWSYY, QGS. CDR3 length: 18 amino acids. Trimming cost V 0 bases and J 4 bases; bases outside gene matches: 11. CDR3 nucleotides: TGTGCTCTTGGGGAACTGCCAAACTATTACTGGGGGATCGATAAACTCATCTTT. Encoded protein: CALGELPNYYWGIDKLIF.

Comments on this clone: The sample holds other DNA sequences that translate to the same CDR3. The V call is TRDV1, the J call TRDJ1; D ambiguous. V lost 1 base and J 1 base, leaving 16 bases between the germline ends. Germline CDR1 TSWWSYY, CDR2 QGS. The CDR3 sequence is 17 residues long. CDR3 coding DNA: TGTGCTCTTGGGGAACCCCCGGGGCCCCTCACCACCGATAAACTCATCTTT. This codes for CALGEPPGPLTTDKLIF.

This clone was observed a handful of times. This rearrangement joins TRDV1 to TRDJ1, with TRDD3 identical over 11 bases. CDR1 TSWWSYY and CDR2 QGS come from the germline V gene. The CDR3 length is 26 residues. The junction had 37 bases not matched to a gene; V was cut back by 3 bases and J by 4 bases. CDR3 sequence (DNA): TGTGCTCTTGGGGAGACCTGGGGTAACCTTCCTACGTCTGGGGGATACCCACCTCGCCCCATCGATAAACTCATCTTT. It yields the protein CALGETWGNLPTSGGYPPRPIDKLIF.

The V and J genes are TRDV1 and TRDJ1, with D perhaps matching TRDD2 (5 bases). The CDR3 length is 22 residues. V lost 6 bases, J lost 0 bases, and 35 bases lay in between. CDR1 is TSWWSYY and CDR2 is QGS in the germline V gene. CDR3 loop: CALGERTECTYLKLAYTDKLIF. The DNA of the CDR3 is TGTGCTCTTGGAGAGCGTACGGAGTGTACCTACTTAAAACTAGCGTACACCGATAAACTCATCTTT.

The rearrangement uses TRDV1 and TRDJ1, with 10 bases fitting TRDD3. V lost 2 bases to trimming and J lost 0 bases; unmatched junction nucleotides: 18. This CDR3 contains 21 residues. Germline-derived CDR1 and CDR2 are TSWWSYY and QGS. CDR3 nucleotide sequence: TGTGCTCTTGGGGAAGCGAAAGGTACTGGGGGATCGGAGACATACACCGATAAACTCATCTTT. Protein sequence: CALGEAKGTGGSETYTDKLIF.

This clone has only a few counts. V is TRDV1 and J is TRDJ1, with TRDD3 matching 12 bases. Germline loops: CDR1 TSWWSYY, CDR2 QGS. There are 24 residues in the CDR3. Trimming cost V 0 bases and J 1 base; bases outside gene matches: 24. CDR3 sequence (DNA): TGTGCTCTTGGGGAACTAGTTGGTCGAGGTTATCTGTTTAGCTGGGGGATACGCACCGATAAACTCATCTTT. It translates to CALGELVGRGYLFSWGIRTDKLIF.

This clone has just a few counts. V gene TRDV1 combines with J gene TRDJ1, with 11 positions matching TRDD3. Germline assignment: CDR1 TSWWSYY and CDR2 QGS. The CDR3 length is 17 residues. The V and J ends lost 4 bases and 7 bases, in that order; junction bases with no gene match: 14. The CDR3 region has the DNA TGTGCTCTTGGGGGACGCCAGCCCGCTGGGGGATACCCTAAACTCATCTTT. This encodes CALGGRQPAGGYPKLIF.

This clone was detected only a few times. The rearrangement uses TRDV1 and TRDJ1; no clear D. V dropped 2 bases and J dropped 8 bases, with 15 bases sitting between them. Germline V CDR1 and CDR2: TSWWSYY, QGS. The CDR3 sequence is 14 residues long. The CDR3 protein is CALGEKSSQDKLIF. The CDR3 DNA follows: TGTGCTCTTGGGGAAAAATCTTCGCAGGACAAACTCATCTTT.

This rearrangement joins TRAV29/DV5 to TRDJ1; D not certain. The CDR3 runs to 15 residues. Germline CDR1 reads NSMFDY; CDR2 reads ISSIKDK. V was trimmed by 1 base and J by 3 bases, leaving 16 bases between them. The CDR3 nucleotides read TGTGCAGCAAGCCTCTCTGATAGATCGCCCGATAAACTCATCTTT. Amino acids: CAASLSDRSPDKLIF.

This clone came up a few times. The chain links TRDV1 to TRDJ1; 11 positions match TRDD3. CDR1 TSWWSYY and CDR2 QGS come from the germline V gene. V lost 2 bases and J lost 0; bases outside the gene matches: 32. The CDR3 is 26 amino acids. CDR3: CALGEAIILPPNLVGDTSLYTDKLIF. The CDR3 DNA reads as TGTGCTCTTGGGGAAGCCATAATCCTCCCTCCTAATTTAGTGGGGGATACGTCTCTGTACACCGATAAACTCATCTTT.

The chain recombines TRDV1 with TRDJ1; 11 nucleotides line up with TRDD3. Germline V gives CDR1 TSWWSYY, CDR2 QGS. Trimming took 5 bases from V and 1 from J; bases not matched to a gene: 18. CDR3 size: 20 residues. The CDR3 nucleotides are TGTGCTCTTGGGAACCGAATCCTATCTTCTGGGGGATACATCACCGATAAACTCATCTTT. This sequence encodes CALGNRILSSGGYITDKLIF.

This rearrangement joins TRDV1 to TRDJ1; TRDD3 might be the D (6 bases). The germline CDR1 and CDR2 sequences are TSWWSYY and QGS. V lost 1 base and J 1 base, leaving 10 bases between the germline ends. The CDR3 has 15 amino acids. CDR3: CALGERGRGTDKLIF. CDR3 bases: TGTGCTCTTGGGGAACGGGGGAGAGGCACCGATAAACTCATCTTT.

The chain carries TRDV1 and TRDJ1; TRDD3 aligns across 8 bases. The CDR3 consists of 17 residues. Germline CDR1 TSWWSYY, CDR2 QGS. J gave up 4 bases and V 0 bases, and 10 bases lay outside the gene matches. CDR3 DNA sequence: TGTGCTCTTGGGGAACTAGAATGGGGGATTACGTGCGATAAACTCATCTTT. As protein: CALGELEWGITCDKLIF.

The chain has TRDV1 and TRDJ1; 11 bases are a match to TRDD3. The V gene end was trimmed by 0 bases and the J gene end by 5 bases; junction bases not matched to a gene: 8. The CDR3 runs to 17 residues. The V gene's germline CDR1 is TSWWSYY and CDR2 QGS. CDR3 in amino acids: CALGELGLGDTADKLIF. CDR3 in DNA: TGTGCTCTTGGGGAACTAGGGCTGGGGGATACCGCAGATAAACTCATCTTT.

The chain carries TRDV1 and TRDJ1; TRDD3 aligns across 9 bases. The CDR3 totals 19 residues. CDR1 is TSWWSYY and CDR2 is QGS in the germline V gene. Losses at the gene ends were 4 bases for V and 1 base for J; bases not matched to a gene: 16. CDR3 sequence reads: CALGVFSSGWGIPTDKLIF. DNA for the CDR3: TGTGCTCTTGGGGTATTCTCCTCCGGCTGGGGGATTCCCACCGATAAACTCATCTTT.

The sample holds a few counts of this clone. The chain has TRDV2 and TRDJ2, with 9 bases matching TRDD3. The germline gives CDR1 GEAIGNYY, CDR2 EKD. V dropped 5 bases and J dropped 5; count of bases not matched to a gene: 8. CDR3 size: 15 residues. The CDR3 protein is CACVLFLGDTAQLFF. DNA for the CDR3: TGTGCCTGTGTCCTTTTTCTGGGGGATACAGCACAACTCTTCTTT.

A few counts support this clone. The genes are TRDV1 and TRDJ1, with 8 bases fitting TRDD3. Trimming at V came to 4 bases and at J to 4 bases, leaving 26 bases not matched to a gene. The length of the CDR3 is 21 residues. Germline assignment: CDR1 TSWWSYY and CDR2 QGS. CDR3 nucleotides: TGTGCTCTTGGGGCCTTCCCAATTCTACGTAAATGGGGGATTGACTTCGATAAACTCATCTTT. Translated, it gives CALGAFPILRKWGIDFDKLIF.

This clone showed up just a few times. The V gene is TRDV1, the J gene TRDJ1; D is unresolved. This CDR3 has 17 amino acids. The germline V gene has CDR1 TSWWSYY and CDR2 QGS. V dropped 2 bases and J dropped 0 bases, with 16 bases sitting between them. Here the CDR3 DNA reads TGTGCTCTTGGGGAAGTCCTCGTAGGTCTGTACACCGATAAACTCATCTTT. This sequence encodes CALGEVLVGLYTDKLIF.

The chain couples TRDV1 to TRDJ1, with 8 positions matching TRDD3. Losses at the gene ends were 1 base for V and 0 bases for J; bases not matched to a gene: 25. The CDR3 has 23 residues. Germline V CDR1 and CDR2: TSWWSYY, QGS. CDR3 protein: CALGEHGRLPSGLLGGNTDKLIF. The DNA of the CDR3 is TGTGCTCTTGGGGAACATGGGAGACTCCCCTCTGGGCTACTGGGGGGAAACACCGATAAACTCATCTTT.